This is a list of T cell receptor beta chains from one sample in a study of cytomegalovirus exposure and HLA in healthy donors. Sequencing was performed with immunoSEQ multiplex PCR; in TCRdb, only in-frame clones are kept and a portion is missing. The data hold over 80,000 clones, with around 84% observed a single time. Sequencing used PBMCs. The origin of the receptors is a man aged 18 to 29 in good health and CMV-seropositive. Each CDR3 is given with its conserved first and last residue. Fields, in order: J gene, V gene, D gene, clone size, CDR3 protein, CDR3 DNA. D genes are given only for firm matches. Clone size appears in some rows only: once, few, many, or a class for an expanded clone.

>TRBJ2-7|TRBV7-3|.|few
CASSEWGDLYEQYF
TGTGCCAGCAGTGAGTGGGGGGACCTCTACGAGCAGTACTTC
>TRBJ2-1|TRBV2|TRBD2|once
CASQRRELSYNEQFF
TGTGCCAGCCAGAGGCGGGAGTTGTCCTACAATGAGCAGTTCTTC
>TRBJ2-4|TRBV4-1|TRBD1|.
CASSRIEGTGVQENIQYF
TGCGCCAGCAGCCGTATTGAGGGGACAGGGGTCCAGGAAAACATTCAGTACTTC
>TRBJ1-1|TRBV7-3|TRBD1|many
CASSQDRGGTEAFF
TGTGCCAGCAGCCAAGACAGGGGAGGCACTGAAGCTTTCTTT
>TRBJ2-1|TRBV27|TRBD1|.
CATLGQGFSTSYNEQFF
TGTGCCACCCTGGGACAGGGTTTCTCAACCTCCTACAATGAGCAGTTCTTC
>TRBJ2-7|TRBV5-5|TRBD1|.
CASSLVGDSPYEQYF
TGTGCCAGCAGCTTAGTCGGGGACAGTCCCTACGAGCAGTACTTC
>TRBJ1-3|TRBV29-1|TRBD1|.
CSVETGAGNTIYF
TGCAGCGTTGAAACAGGGGCTGGAAACACCATATATTTT
>TRBJ1-4|TRBV7-9|.|.
CASARRDEKLFF
TGTGCCAGCGCGCGCCGGGATGAAAAACTGTTTTTT
>TRBJ1-2|TRBV29-1|.|.
CSVEDKRSNYGYTF
TGCAGCGTTGAAGATAAGCGTTCTAACTATGGCTACACCTTC
>TRBJ2-2|TRBV7-9|TRBD1|.
CASSPGTANTGELFF
TGTGCCAGCAGCCCAGGGACAGCGAACACCGGGGAGCTGTTTTTT
>TRBJ2-1|TRBV9|.|.
CASSPTGHNEQFF
TGTGCCAGCAGCCCGACGGGTCACAATGAGCAGTTCTTC
>TRBJ2-1|TRBV5-1|.|.
CASSLGVNEQFF
TGCGCCAGCAGCTTAGGGGTGAATGAGCAGTTCTTC
>TRBJ1-4|TRBV7-9|TRBD1|.
CASSPKPGQGATNEKLFF
TGTGCCAGCAGCCCAAAACCGGGACAGGGCGCAACTAATGAAAAACTGTTTTTT
>TRBJ2-2|TRBV7-8|TRBD2|.
CASSQRRGDTGELFF
TGTGCCAGCAGCCAACGCCGGGGGGACACCGGGGAGCTGTTTTTT
>TRBJ2-5|TRBV5-1|.|few
CASSLLGRAEETQYF
TGCGCCAGCAGCTTGTTAGGCAGGGCGGAAGAGACCCAGTACTTC
>TRBJ1-5|TRBV29-1|.|.
CSAASGTGNQPQHF
TGCAGCGCCGCGTCGGGAACGGGCAATCAGCCCCAGCATTTT
>TRBJ1-3|TRBV13|.|.
CASSPGAGNTIYF
TGTGCCAGCAGCCCAGGGGCTGGAAACACCATATATTTT
>TRBJ2-3|TRBV2|TRBD2|.
CASSAETSGNTSTDTQYF
TGTGCCAGCTCGGCTGAGACTAGCGGAAACACTAGCACAGATACGCAGTATTTT
>TRBJ2-1|TRBV5-4|TRBD2|.
CASSFHALAAPGSEQFF
TGTGCCAGCAGCTTCCACGCACTAGCGGCACCTGGGAGTGAGCAGTTCTTC
>TRBJ1-4|TRBV28|TRBD1|.
CASSAPQGAFEKLFF
TGTGCCAGCAGTGCCCCGCAGGGGGCGTTTGAAAAACTGTTTTTT
>TRBJ2-3|TRBV5-1|TRBD1|.
CASSPGQETDTQYF
TGCGCCAGCAGCCCCGGACAGGAGACAGATACGCAGTATTTT
>TRBJ2-5|TRBV28|TRBD2|.
CASSQGLAGAETQYF
TGTGCCAGCAGTCAGGGGCTAGCGGGAGCAGAGACCCAGTACTTC
>TRBJ2-1|TRBV29-1|.|.
CSVEHRAGEQFF
TGCAGCGTTGAGCACAGGGCAGGTGAGCAGTTCTTC
>TRBJ1-2|TRBV6-1|.|.
CASSDTGSGYGYTF
TGTGCCAGCAGTGACACAGGGTCTGGCTATGGCTACACCTTC
>TRBJ2-7|TRBV6-1|TRBD2|.
CASREGEGGPQEQYF
TGTGCCAGCAGGGAAGGGGAGGGAGGGCCTCAAGAGCAGTACTTC
>TRBJ2-1|TRBV7-2|TRBD2|.
CASSFRTSGYNEQFF
TGTGCCAGCAGCTTTAGGACTAGCGGATACAATGAGCAGTTCTTC
>TRBJ2-7|TRBV28|.|.
CASSPPARAYEQYF
TGTGCCAGCAGTCCCCCGGCCAGGGCCTACGAGCAGTACTTC
>TRBJ1-2|TRBV2|TRBD1|.
CASSPTGAERDGYTF
TGTGCCAGCAGCCCGACAGGGGCAGAAAGAGATGGCTACACCTTC
>TRBJ1-1|TRBV7-2|.|once
CASQRGGYLNTEAFF
TGTGCCAGCCAAAGGGGGGGATATCTGAACACTGAAGCTTTCTTT
>TRBJ2-3|TRBV7-6|TRBD2|.
CASSLSLAGLTDTQYF
TGTGCCAGCAGCTTAAGTCTAGCGGGACTCACAGATACGCAGTATTTT
>TRBJ2-1|TRBV11-2|.|once
CASSITWAGSNEQFF
TGTGCCAGCAGCATAACCTGGGCGGGGTCCAATGAGCAGTTCTTC
>TRBJ2-1|TRBV5-1|.|.
CASSLEGSAYNEQFF
TGCGCCAGCAGCTTGGAAGGCAGCGCTTACAATGAGCAGTTCTTC
>TRBJ1-1|TRBV29-1|TRBD1|once
CSGKGGDGTEAFF
TGCAGCGGTAAAGGGGGCGATGGCACTGAAGCTTTCTTT
>TRBJ2-3|TRBV5-1|.|once
CASSFSTGSGTADTQYF
TGCGCCAGCAGCTTCTCGACAGGGTCCGGGACTGCAGATACGCAGTATTTT
>TRBJ2-1|TRBV27|.|.
CASSLQLGGAGSYNEQFF
TGTGCCAGCAGTTTACAGCTGGGGGGTGCGGGCTCCTACAATGAGCAGTTCTTC
>TRBJ2-4|TRBV28|TRBD1|.
CASRPPGQGNIQYF
TGTGCCAGCAGGCCACCGGGACAGGGGAACATTCAGTACTTC
>TRBJ2-1|TRBV30|.|.
CAWSLGGEQFF
TGTGCCTGGAGTCTGGGAGGAGAGCAGTTCTTC
>TRBJ1-5|TRBV6-6|.|.
CASSSPGGYSNQPQHF
TGTGCCAGCAGTTCCCCGGGGGGTTATAGCAATCAGCCCCAGCATTTT
>TRBJ2-3|TRBV5-1|TRBD2|once
CASSWGTSGIFTDTQYF
TGCGCCAGCAGCTGGGGGACTAGCGGGATTTTCACAGATACGCAGTATTTT
>TRBJ2-2|TRBV27|TRBD1|.
CASRTGAGELFF
TGTGCCAGCAGAACAGGGGCGGGGGAGCTGTTTTTT
>TRBJ2-6|TRBV5-1|.|.
CASSATDFSGANVLTF
TGCGCCAGCAGCGCGACAGACTTCTCTGGGGCCAACGTCCTGACTTTC
>TRBJ2-3|TRBV28|TRBD1|.
CASSIPTGEDTQYF
TGTGCCAGCAGTATACCAACAGGGGAAGATACGCAGTATTTT